The 4 T cell receptor beta chains in this list originate from one sample, sequenced in a study of radiotherapy plus CTLA-4 blockade in lung cancer. This table comes from immunoSEQ multiplex PCR, and its TCRdb copy is limited to in-frame clones, with some not included. The repertoire holds about 49,000 clones, with 70% to 90% as singletons. Sample: peripheral blood, taken from a patient treated with radiotherapy plus ipilimumab. The receptors stem from a human donor with non-small cell lung cancer whose response to radiotherapy plus ipilimumab could not be evaluated.

This chain joins TRBV6-1 and TRBJ1-5; TRBD1 agrees at 8 bases. The CDR3 covers 14 residues. V lost 6 bases to trimming and J lost 4 bases; unmatched junction nucleotides: 5. CDR1 is MNHNS, CDR2 SASEGT, per germline. CDR3 sequence: CASSPQGGNQPQHF. CDR3 coding DNA: TGTGCCAGCAGCCCACAGGGGGGAAATCAGCCCCAGCATTTT.

This chain links TRBV27 with TRBJ1-5, with D uncertain. The CDR3 extends over 17 amino acids. Germline lookup yields CDR1 MNHEY and CDR2 SMNVEV (reference sequence). Trimming removed 3 bases at V and 6 bases at J, with 21 bases between. In DNA, the CDR3 is TGTGCCAGCAGTTTTAGTTGGAGGCCTACTTCCCTTCAGCCCCAGCATTTT. As protein: CASSFSWRPTSLQPQHF.

This rearrangement joins TRBV6-5 to TRBJ2-2; no reliable D call. Trimming removed 0 bases at V and 5 bases at J, with 10 bases between. Per germline, CDR1 MNHEY and CDR2 SVGAGI. The CDR3 totals 15 residues. The CDR3 DNA sequence: TGTGCCAGCAGTTACTCGACACGGAAGACCGGGGAGCTGTTTTTT. Its translation is CASSYSTRKTGELFF.

V is TRBV27 and J is TRBJ2-3; TRBD2 matches at 7 bases. Unmatched junction bases numbered 7, after V lost 8 bases and J lost 2 bases. The length of the CDR3 is 14 residues. Germline CDR1 MNHEY, CDR2 SMNVEV (reference sequence). CDR3 nucleotide sequence: TGTGCCAGCGCCCCGGGGGGACCCACAGATACGCAGTATTTT. As protein: CASAPGGPTDTQYF.